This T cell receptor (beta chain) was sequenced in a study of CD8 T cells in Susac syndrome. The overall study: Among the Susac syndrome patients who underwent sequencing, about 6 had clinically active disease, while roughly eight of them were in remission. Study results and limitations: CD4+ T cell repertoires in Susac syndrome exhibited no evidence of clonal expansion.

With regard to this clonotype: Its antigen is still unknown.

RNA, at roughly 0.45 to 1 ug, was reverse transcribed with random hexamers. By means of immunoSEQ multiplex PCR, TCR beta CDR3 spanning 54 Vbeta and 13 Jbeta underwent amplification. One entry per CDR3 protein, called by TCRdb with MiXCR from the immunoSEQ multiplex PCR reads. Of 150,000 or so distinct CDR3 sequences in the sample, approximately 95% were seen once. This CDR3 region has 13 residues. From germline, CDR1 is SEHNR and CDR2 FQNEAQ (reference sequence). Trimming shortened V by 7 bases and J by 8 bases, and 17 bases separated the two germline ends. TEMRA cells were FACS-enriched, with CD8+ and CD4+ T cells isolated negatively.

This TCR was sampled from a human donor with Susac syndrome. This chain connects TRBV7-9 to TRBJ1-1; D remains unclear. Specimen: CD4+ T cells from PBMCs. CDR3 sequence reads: CASTGGRYREAFF. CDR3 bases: TGTGCCAGCACCGGAGGACGTTATAGAGAAGCTTTCTTT.